The text below deals with one T cell receptor (beta chain). This specimen comes from a study of blood T cell repertoires in COVID-19. In the study overall: Specimens from acute and convalescent COVID-19 originated in the United States, Italy and Spain.

Sequenced by immunoSEQ multiplex PCR; TCRdb stores in-frame clones only, minus some. The sample contains about 140,000 clones, around 80% of which appear only once. The sequence came from a man aged 50-60 years with acute or convalescent COVID-19. The sequenced sample was peripheral blood.

CDR3 coding DNA: TGCAGCGTATCGGGACAGGTCACTGAAGCTTTCTTT. Translation: CSVSGQVTEAFF. V and J are TRBV29-1 and TRBJ1-1; 8 bases line up with TRBD1. Unmatched junction bases numbered 4, after V lost 6 bases and J lost 4 bases. Germline CDR1 SQVTM, CDR2 ANQGSEA. The CDR3 spans 12 residues.